This T cell receptor (beta chain) was recovered during a study of cytomegalovirus exposure and HLA in healthy donors. Study-wide results and caveats: Follow-up analysis later connected one missense variant in DCLRE1C with trimming of TCR beta V- and J-genes.

Primers included in the PCR were 60 Vbeta and 13 Jbeta primers. Sequencing was performed with immunoSEQ multiplex PCR; in TCRdb, only in-frame clones are kept and a portion is missing. The repertoire includes 150,000 to 200,000 clones, around four fifths of them detected once, and 1.6% sits in the top ten. Details on this clone: Its antigen is unidentified.

The CDR3 sequence is 12 residues long. The germline V gene encodes CDR1 GTSNPN and CDR2 SVGIG (reference sequence). V gave up 2 bases and J gave up 3 bases, with 6 bases separating them. This chain connects TRBV30 to TRBJ2-3; no firm D call. The sample consisted of PBMCs. The clonotype was recovered from a man between 45 and 60 years old in good health and CMV-seronegative. The CDR3 DNA is TGTGCCTGGAGTATCCGGACAGATACGCAGTATTTT. Translating it yields CAWSIRTDTQYF.